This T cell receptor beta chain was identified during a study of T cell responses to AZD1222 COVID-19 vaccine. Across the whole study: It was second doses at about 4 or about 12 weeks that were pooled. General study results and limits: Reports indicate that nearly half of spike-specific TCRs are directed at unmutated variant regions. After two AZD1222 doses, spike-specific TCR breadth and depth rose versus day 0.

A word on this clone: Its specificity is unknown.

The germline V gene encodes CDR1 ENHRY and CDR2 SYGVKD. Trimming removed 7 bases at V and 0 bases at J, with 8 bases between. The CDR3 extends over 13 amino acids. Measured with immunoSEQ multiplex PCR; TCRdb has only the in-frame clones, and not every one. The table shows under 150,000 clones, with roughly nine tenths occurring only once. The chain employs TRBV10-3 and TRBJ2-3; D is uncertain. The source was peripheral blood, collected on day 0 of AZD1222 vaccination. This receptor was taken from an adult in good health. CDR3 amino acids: CAITAGSTDTQYF. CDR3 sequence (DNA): TGTGCCATCACGGCAGGTAGCACAGATACGCAGTATTTT.